Listed here are 23 T cell receptor beta chains from one sample, sequenced in a study of control samples from healthy donors and cancer patients. Sequencing was performed with immunoSEQ multiplex PCR; in TCRdb, only in-frame clones are kept and a portion is missing. In the table there are fewer than 100,000 clones, roughly 88% of which are singletons. The sample comprised blood. The receptor set was obtained from a woman in her forties or fifties in good health.

This clone was found a few times. V gene TRBV19 combines with J gene TRBJ1-2, with D unclear. Between the trimmed V and J ends, which lost 8 bases and 0 bases, there was a span of 4 bases. The CDR3 is 11 residues long. In germline, CDR1 is LNHDA, CDR2 SQIVND (reference sequence). The DNA for the CDR3 is TGTGCCAGTGGGACTAACTATGGCTACACCTTC. Encoded protein: CASGTNYGYTF.

The chain links TRBV5-1 to TRBJ2-5; possibly TRBD1 for D (6 bases). The CDR3 contains 15 residues. V lost 3 bases to trimming and J lost 0 bases, with 12 bases between them. Germline values: CDR1 SGHRS, CDR2 YFSETQ. The CDR3 bases are TGCGCCAGCAGCTGGCAGGGGATACACCAAGAGACCCAGTACTTC. It specifies CASSWQGIHQETQYF.

The CDR3 coding sequence is TGTGCCTGGAGTGAATACATGAACACTGAAGCTTTCTTT. It specifies CAWSEYMNTEAFF. V gene TRBV30 combines with J gene TRBJ1-1, with no clear D. Germline assignment: CDR1 GTSNPN and CDR2 SVGIG (reference sequence). Trimming stripped 1 base from V and 0 bases from J, with 6 bases between. This CDR3 comprises 13 residues.

The genes are TRBV6-1 and TRBJ1-4, with D hard to call. CDR3 length: 18 residues. The ends were cut back, 3 bases at V and 0 bases at J, with 17 bases in the middle. Looked up from germline, CDR1 is MNHNS and CDR2 is SASEGT. Written as DNA, the CDR3 is TGTGCCAGCAGTGATCTTTTTTTGGGCAGCTCAACTAATGAAAAACTGTTTTTT. As protein: CASSDLFLGSSTNEKLFF.

This sequence joins TRBV5-4 and TRBJ1-2; D is perhaps TRBD1 (6 bases). Germline CDR1 is SGHNT and CDR2 is YYREEE (reference sequence). The CDR3 contains 15 residues. V was trimmed by 4 bases and J by 0 bases, leaving 13 bases between them. The CDR3, as DNA: TGTGCCAGCAGCCCAATGGACAGCACTAACTATGGCTACACCTTC. Translation gives CASSPMDSTNYGYTF.

The V and J genes are TRBV14 and TRBJ2-3; no reliable D call. Germline V gene sequence: CDR1 SGHDN, CDR2 FVKESK. This CDR3 is 14 amino acids long. Between the trimmed V and J ends, which lost 0 bases and 6 bases, there was a span of 10 bases. The chain's CDR3 is CASSQDRSMDTQYF. In DNA form, the CDR3 reads TGTGCCAGCAGCCAAGATCGATCGATGGATACGCAGTATTTT.

The DNA of the CDR3 is TGCAGTGCTGGCGGAGGAGATACGCAGTATTTT. This translates into CSAGGGDTQYF. The gene calls are TRBV20-1 and TRBJ2-3, with D possibly TRBD2 on 5 matching bases. Germline CDR1 DFQATT, CDR2 SNEGSKA (reference sequence). Trimming pared 5 bases from V and 5 bases from J, leaving 8 bases between. This CDR3 comprises 11 residues.

V usage is TRBV30 and J usage is TRBJ1-4; 8 nucleotides agree with TRBD1. This CDR3 region has 14 residues. Germline V CDR1 and CDR2: GTSNPN, SVGIG (reference sequence). The V segment lost 1 base and the J segment 8 bases; nucleotides outside the gene matches: 6. The CDR3 nucleotides read TGTGCCTGGAGTGAGGACAGGGCTTCGGAAAAACTGTTTTTT. Amino acid sequence: CAWSEDRASEKLFF.

The chain employs TRBV27 and TRBJ2-1, with D possibly TRBD2 on 7 matching bases. The CDR3 sequence is 14 residues long. Germline CDR1 is MNHEY and CDR2 is SMNVEV (reference sequence). DNA for the CDR3: TGTGCGAAGCCGGGGGGCTGTCATTACAATGAGCAGTTCTTC. It is translated as CAKPGGCHYNEQFF.

The chain couples TRBV6-2 or TRBV6-3 to TRBJ1-2, with TRBD1 matching over 8 bases. Per germline, CDR1 MNHEY and CDR2 SVGEGT. V lost 2 bases and J lost 8; bases outside the gene matches: 4. The CDR3 contains 13 residues. In DNA form, the CDR3 reads TGTGCCAGCAGTTACCCAGGGGGCGGAGGCTACACCTTC. It translates to CASSYPGGGGYTF.

V usage is TRBV27 and J usage is TRBJ2-3; D gene uncertain. The CDR3 extends over 14 amino acids. In germline, CDR1 is MNHEY, CDR2 SMNVEV (reference sequence). Trimming removed 2 bases from V and 4 bases from J, with 10 bases in between. The CDR3 sequence: CASSLAPRADTQYF. The DNA for the CDR3 is TGTGCCAGCAGTTTAGCCCCACGGGCAGATACGCAGTATTTT.

The V and J genes are TRBV9 and TRBJ1-6; D unresolved. Trimming stripped 0 bases from V and 10 bases from J, with 11 bases between. CDR1 SGDLS and CDR2 YYNGEE come from the germline V gene. This CDR3 has 14 residues. Written as DNA, the CDR3 is TGTGCCAGCAGCGTAGATCGCGTTAACTCACCCCTCCACTTT. Translation: CASSVDRVNSPLHF.

The chain links TRBV9 to TRBJ1-1, with D uncertain. Trimming shortened V by 3 bases and J by 1 base, and 10 bases separated the two germline ends. Germline V gene data show CDR1 as SGDLS and CDR2 as YYNGEE. The CDR3 is 14 amino acids. CDR3 residues: CASSDDTSNTEAFF. The CDR3 DNA reads as TGTGCCAGCAGCGATGACACGTCGAACACTGAAGCTTTCTTT.

The chain uses TRBV7-8 and TRBJ1-1; D gene uncertain. Trimming pared 4 bases from V and 0 bases from J, leaving 3 bases between. Germline CDR1 reads SGHVS; CDR2 reads FQNEAQ. This CDR3 spans 12 amino acids. For the CDR3, the DNA is TGTGCCAGCAGCTCTATGAACACTGAAGCTTTCTTT. Translating gives CASSSMNTEAFF.

The chain joins TRBV18 to TRBJ2-1; 8 positions match TRBD2. The germline V gene has CDR1 KGHSH and CDR2 LQKENI. Trimming took 6 bases from V and 3 from J; bases not matched to a gene: 7. This CDR3 contains 15 residues. The CDR3 DNA is TGTGCCAGCTCGCAAGCGGGGGAGAACTACAATGAGCAGTTCTTC. Protein product: CASSQAGENYNEQFF.

The chain carries TRBV5-1 and TRBJ2-2, with 7 positions matching TRBD2. This CDR3 is built from 15 residues. J was trimmed by 5 bases and V by 5 bases; bases with no gene match: 9. In germline, CDR1 is SGHRS, CDR2 YFSETQ. This CDR3 reads CASSLGLVGTGELFF. In nucleotides, the CDR3 is TGCGCCAGCAGTCTCGGACTAGTGGGGACCGGGGAGCTGTTTTTT.

This chain links TRBV7-2 with TRBJ2-7; D is unclear. Germline values: CDR1 SGHTA, CDR2 FQGNSA. The CDR3 is 12 amino acids. V gave up 4 bases and J gave up 5 bases, with 9 bases separating them. In nucleotides, the CDR3 is TGTGCCAGCAGCTCCCCGATGAACGAGCAGTACTTC. Its translation is CASSSPMNEQYF.

The CDR3 nucleotides are TGTGCCATCAGTGAACAGCTAGTTAGCAATCAGCCCCAGCATTTT. Protein product: CAISEQLVSNQPQHF. This sequence joins TRBV10-3 and TRBJ1-5; D not certain. The ends were cut back, 3 bases at V and 0 bases at J, with 9 bases in the middle. The CDR3 has 15 residues. Germline CDR1 ENHRY, CDR2 SYGVKD.

This chain links TRBV6-5 with TRBJ1-2, with D uncertain. The CDR3 runs to 15 residues. Germline V gene data show CDR1 as MNHEY and CDR2 as SVGAGI. Trimming took off 2 bases at V and 5 bases at J, with 15 bases between the two ends. CDR3 sequence (DNA): TGTGCCAGCAGTTACCGCCGTGACGTCCTGTATGGCTACACCTTC. Amino acids: CASSYRRDVLYGYTF.

The gene calls are TRBV7-9 and TRBJ2-7, with D possibly being TRBD1 (5 bases). Germline CDR1 is SEHNR and CDR2 is FQNEAQ (reference sequence). There are 14 residues in the CDR3. Between the trimmed V and J ends, which lost 6 bases and 2 bases, there was a span of 14 bases. In DNA form, the CDR3 reads TGTGCCAGCAGTCAGGACACGGGCGCCTACGAGCAGTACTTC. Its translation: CASSQDTGAYEQYF.

This clone has just one count. The gene calls are TRBV2 and TRBJ2-2; 10 nucleotides align to TRBD1. Losses at the gene ends were 4 bases for V and 4 bases for J; bases not matched to a gene: 0. Germline loops: CDR1 SNHLY, CDR2 FYNNEI. CDR3 size: 14 residues. The CDR3 loop is CASSGDRGTGELFF. The CDR3 DNA reads TGTGCCAGCAGTGGGGACAGGGGCACCGGGGAGCTGTTTTTT.

In nucleotides, the CDR3 is TGTGCCATCAGTGAGTCCATTCAACGAGGAGGATCCTACGAGCAGTACTTC. Encoded protein: CAISESIQRGGSYEQYF. This sequence joins TRBV10-3 and TRBJ2-7; perhaps TRBD2 as D (5 bases). Germline CDR1 is ENHRY and CDR2 is SYGVKD. This CDR3 comprises 17 residues. Trimming removed 0 bases from V and 1 base from J, with 16 bases in between.

V and J are TRBV13 and TRBJ1-2; a weak D match, TRBD1 (5 bases). The CDR3 extends over 13 amino acids. Germline V gene lookup returns CDR1 PRHDT and CDR2 FYEKMQ (reference sequence). Trimming removed 4 bases at V and 5 bases at J, with 11 bases between. For the CDR3, the DNA is TGTGCCAGCAGCTCCGGGACCATATATGGCTACACCTTC. Its protein is CASSSGTIYGYTF.